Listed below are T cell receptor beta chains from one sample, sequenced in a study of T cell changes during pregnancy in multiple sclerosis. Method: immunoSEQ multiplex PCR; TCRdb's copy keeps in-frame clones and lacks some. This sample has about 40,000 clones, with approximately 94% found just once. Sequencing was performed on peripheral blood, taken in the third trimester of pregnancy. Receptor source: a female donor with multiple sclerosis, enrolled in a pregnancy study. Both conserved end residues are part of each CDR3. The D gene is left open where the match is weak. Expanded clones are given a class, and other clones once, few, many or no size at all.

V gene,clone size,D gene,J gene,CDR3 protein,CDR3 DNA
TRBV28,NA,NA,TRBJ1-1,CASSLPMLAAGSSEAFF,TGTGCCAGCAGTTTACCCATGTTAGCAGCGGGGAGTTCTGAAGCTTTCTTT
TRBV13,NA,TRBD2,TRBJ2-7,CASSPWTSGGQYF,TGTGCCAGCAGCCCCTGGACTAGCGGGGGACAGTACTTC
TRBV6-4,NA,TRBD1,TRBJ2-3,CASSDSTGPDTQYF,TGTGCCAGCAGTGACTCGACAGGGCCAGATACGCAGTATTTT
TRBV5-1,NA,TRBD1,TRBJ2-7,CASSSDRGYYEQYF,TGCGCCAGCAGCTCCGACAGGGGGTACTACGAGCAGTACTTC
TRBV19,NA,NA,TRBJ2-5,CASSASGETQYF,TGTGCCAGTAGTGCCTCGGGTGAGACCCAGTACTTC
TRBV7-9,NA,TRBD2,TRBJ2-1,CASSLEERLAGTEQFF,TGTGCCAGCAGCTTAGAAGAACGGCTAGCGGGAACTGAGCAGTTCTTC
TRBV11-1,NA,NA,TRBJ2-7,CASSPTRAVSYEQYF,TGTGCCAGCAGCCCGACCAGGGCGGTCTCCTACGAGCAGTACTTC
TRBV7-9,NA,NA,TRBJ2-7,CASSLVAYEQYF,TGTGCCAGCAGCTTAGTCGCCTACGAGCAGTACTTC
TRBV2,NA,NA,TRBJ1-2,CASSEQNYGYTF,TGTGCCAGCAGTGAACAAAACTATGGCTACACCTTC
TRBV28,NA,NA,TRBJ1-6,CASSSYAPLHF,TGTGCCAGCAGTTCCTATGCACCCCTCCACTTT
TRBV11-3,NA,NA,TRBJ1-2,CASSLDLRTSANYGYTF,TGTGCCAGCAGCTTAGATTTGAGGACATCAGCTAACTATGGCTACACCTTC
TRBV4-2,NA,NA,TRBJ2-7,CASSQPDARGEQYF,TGTGCCAGCAGCCAGCCAGACGCGCGGGGCGAGCAGTACTTC
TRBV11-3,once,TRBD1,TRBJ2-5,CASSFWDRMGETQYF,TGTGCCAGCAGCTTTTGGGACAGGATGGGGGAGACCCAGTACTTC
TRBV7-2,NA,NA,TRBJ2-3,CASSLLRGDTDTQYF,TGTGCCAGCAGCTTACTGCGGGGCGACACAGATACGCAGTATTTT
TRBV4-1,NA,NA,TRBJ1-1,CASRGVLLNTEAFF,TGCGCCAGCAGGGGAGTGCTCCTGAACACTGAAGCTTTCTTT
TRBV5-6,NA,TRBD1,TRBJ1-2,CASSLDRGHGYGYTF,TGTGCCAGCAGCTTGGACAGGGGGCATGGCTATGGCTACACCTTC
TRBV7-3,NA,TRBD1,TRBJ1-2,CASSSGQGMMFDGYTF,TGTGCCAGCAGCTCAGGACAGGGGATGATGTTTGATGGCTACACCTTC
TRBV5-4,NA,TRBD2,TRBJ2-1,CASSLTSGSYNEQFF,TGTGCCAGCAGCTTGACTAGCGGGAGCTACAATGAGCAGTTCTTC
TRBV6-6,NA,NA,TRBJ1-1,CASRNGQTGTEAFF,TGTGCCAGCAGAAATGGACAAACAGGTACTGAAGCTTTCTTT